This is a list of T cell receptor beta chains from one sample in a study of cytomegalovirus exposure and HLA in healthy donors. Using immunoSEQ multiplex PCR, the repertoire was profiled, and TCRdb retains in-frame clones only, with some absent. The sample records roughly 300,000 clones, 86% being singletons. The material sequenced was PBMCs. These receptors originate from a man between 40 and 49 years old in good health and CMV-seropositive. Each CDR3 is given with its conserved first and last residue. The D gene is left open where the match is weak. Some rows mark clone size as missing; the rest say once, few, many or name a class of expanded clone.

cdr3_length j_call clone_size v_call d_call cdr3_aa cdr3_nt
20 TRBJ2-7 - TRBV18 TRBD1 CASSSRTGARKSGATYEQYF TGTGCCAGCTCATCACGGACAGGGGCACGTAAAAGCGGAGCGACCTACGAGCAGTACTTC
12 TRBJ2-5 - TRBV10-2 - CASMGLVKEQYF TGCGCCAGCATGGGACTGGTGAAGGAGCAGTACTTC
15 TRBJ2-7 - TRBV6-6 - CASSYSRGEAGEQYF TGTGCCAGCAGTTACTCGCGCGGGGAGGCGGGGGAGCAGTACTTC
10 TRBJ2-7 - TRBV28 - CAAGSYEQYF TGTGCCGCGGGGTCCTACGAGCAGTACTTC
16 TRBJ2-6 - TRBV5-4 - CASNPGEGFGANVLTF TGTGCCAGCAATCCGGGAGAAGGCTTTGGGGCCAACGTCCTGACTTTC
13 TRBJ2-7 - TRBV10-2 - CASSLGSPYEQYF TGCGCCAGCAGTCTGGGCAGCCCCTACGAGCAGTACTTC
17 TRBJ2-7 - TRBV5-6 TRBD1 CASSSIHRQGAPYEQYF TGTGCCAGCAGCTCAATACATAGACAGGGGGCGCCCTACGAGCAGTACTTC
15 TRBJ1-4 few TRBV6-6 - CASSYPGSTNEKLFF TGTGCCAGCAGTTACCCAGGGTCAACTAATGAAAAACTGTTTTTT
16 TRBJ2-5 - TRBV19 TRBD2 CASSMAPLATQETQYF TGTGCCAGTAGTATGGCCCCACTAGCGACACAAGAGACCCAGTACTTC
16 TRBJ2-1 - TRBV4-1 - CASSQAGGNPYNEQFF TGCGCCAGCAGCCAAGCAGGCGGGAACCCCTACAATGAGCAGTTCTTC
14 TRBJ2-5 - TRBV7-2 - CASSLGGWQGTQYF TGTGCCAGCAGCTTGGGCGGGTGGCAAGGGACCCAGTACTTC